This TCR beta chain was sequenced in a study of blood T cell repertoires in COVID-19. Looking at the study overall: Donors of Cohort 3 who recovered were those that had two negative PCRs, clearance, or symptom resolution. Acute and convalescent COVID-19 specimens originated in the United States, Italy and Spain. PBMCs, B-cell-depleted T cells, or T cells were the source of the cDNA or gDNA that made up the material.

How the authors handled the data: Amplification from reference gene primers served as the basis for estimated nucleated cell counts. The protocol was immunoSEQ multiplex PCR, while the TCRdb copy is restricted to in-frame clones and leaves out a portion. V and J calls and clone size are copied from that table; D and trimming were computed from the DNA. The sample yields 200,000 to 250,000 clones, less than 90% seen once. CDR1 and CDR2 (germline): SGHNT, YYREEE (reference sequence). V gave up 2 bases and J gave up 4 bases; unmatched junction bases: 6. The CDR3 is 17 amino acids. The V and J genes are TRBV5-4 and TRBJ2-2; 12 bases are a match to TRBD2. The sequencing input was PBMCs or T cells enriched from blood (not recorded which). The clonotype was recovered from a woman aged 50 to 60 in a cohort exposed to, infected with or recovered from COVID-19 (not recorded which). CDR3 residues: CASSFRTSGVSTGELFF. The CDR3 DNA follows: TGTGCCAGCAGCTTCCGGACTAGCGGGGTGAGCACCGGGGAGCTGTTTTTT.